This TCR beta chain was sequenced in a study of cytomegalovirus exposure and HLA in healthy donors. Findings and caveats of the study: Confirmation in vitro established that a few CMV-associated chains were specific for CMV antigens. The study dropped some indistinguishable V segments, TRBV6-2 and TRBV6-3 among them. According to the study, some 160 TCR beta chains were cytomegalovirus-associated.

About this clone itself: Antigen: not known.

Researchers ran the PCR with 60 Vbeta and 13 Jbeta primers. Generated by immunoSEQ multiplex PCR, the TCRdb table keeps only in-frame clones and is missing some. In the table there are fewer than 200,000 clones, 65% to 90% of which are singletons. With 5 bases clipped from V and 2 bases from J, the junction kept 11 bases outside the gene matches. The CDR3 has 18 amino acids. Germline assignment: CDR1 LNHDA and CDR2 SQIVND (reference sequence). The chain links TRBV19 to TRBJ1-5; 11 bases are shared with TRBD1. The TCR was taken from a girl aged 2 to 9 in good health and CMV-seropositive. Sequencing was done on a sample of PBMCs. CDR3 sequence reads: CASSPRTGGLMGNQPQHF. The CDR3 nucleotides are TGTGCCAGTAGTCCTAGGACAGGGGGCCTTATGGGCAATCAGCCCCAGCATTTT.